The source of this TCR beta chain is a study of neurological immune-mediated disorders. Turning to the study itself: Multiple sclerosis patients numbered some 35, of whom about 31 were relapsing-remitting and 3 secondary progressive. Overall study findings and caveats: Subjects shared no identical expanded-clone CDR3 amino acid sequences, suggesting private TCR-beta repertoires in all groups. Phylogenetically, 18 of 34 multiple sclerosis patients' repertoires fell into one related-CDR3 cluster, a possible signature.

This CDR3 spans 13 amino acids. The V end lost 5 bases, the J end lost 5 bases, and 9 bases lay between the germline ends. Germline V CDR1 and CDR2: SGHTA, FQGNSA. Template-switch 5'RACE cDNA synthesis added a 10-nucleotide unique molecular identifier. TCRdb fed the 5' RACE reads into MiXCR, producing one record per CDR3 protein. The profile covers fewer than 35,000 distinct CDR3 sequences, with 2.5% to 4% appearing a single time and approximately 6.7% taken by the ten largest. This clonotype was counted at least ten times. Its specificity is not known. The gene calls are TRBV7-2 and TRBJ2-2; D unresolved. The specimen sequenced was PBMCs. The TCR sequence derives from a woman in her thirties with multiple sclerosis. CDR3 sequence: CASSPLGTGELFF. Written as DNA, the CDR3 is TGTGCCAGCAGCCCCCTTGGGACCGGGGAGCTGTTTTTT.